The 26 T cell receptor beta chains in this list originate from one sample, sequenced in a study of shared clonotypes between healthy human individuals. Data came from immunoSEQ multiplex PCR; TCRdb stores just in-frame clones and leaves some out. The sample contains hundreds of thousands of clones, about 96% of which appear only once. Naive CD8 cells, CD45RO-negative and positively selected for CCR7, excluded terminally differentiated effector memory CD45RA+ cells. The sample taken for sequencing was naive CD8+ T cells sorted from blood. These receptors came from a man aged 25-40 years in good health.

V gene TRBV7-2 combines with J gene TRBJ2-7; TRBD2 aligns across 7 bases. This CDR3 spans 14 amino acids. The germline V gene has CDR1 SGHTA and CDR2 FQGNSA. V was clipped by 2 bases and J by 2 bases; unmatched bases: 3. The CDR3 loop is CASSLLAAAYEQYF. DNA of the CDR3: TGTGCCAGCAGCTTACTAGCGGCAGCCTACGAGCAGTACTTC.

This clone was counted once. The V and J genes are TRBV7-9 and TRBJ1-1; TRBD1 matches 10 bases. Germline V gives CDR1 SEHNR, CDR2 FQNEAQ (reference sequence). V lost 5 bases to trimming and J lost 2 bases; unmatched junction nucleotides: 17. This CDR3 has 19 residues. The CDR3 loop is CASSHTGTGDMFHNTEAFF. CDR3 bases: TGTGCCAGCAGCCATACGGGGACAGGGGACATGTTTCACAACACTGAAGCTTTCTTT.

The chain has TRBV2 and TRBJ2-6; 8 nucleotides line up with TRBD1. With 6 bases clipped from V and 0 bases from J, the junction kept 10 bases outside the gene matches. The CDR3 contains 18 residues. The germline CDR1 and CDR2 sequences are SNHLY and FYNNEI. CDR3 bases: TGTGCCAGCAGCCACCGGGACAGGAGTCGCTCTGGGGCCAACGTCCTGACTTTC. This gives the protein CASSHRDRSRSGANVLTF.

The chain employs TRBV30 and TRBJ1-1, with TRBD1 matching over 10 bases. The J segment lost 3 bases and the V segment lost 4 bases, leaving 5 bases of the junction unmatched. This CDR3 region has 14 residues. CDR1 and CDR2 from the germline V gene are GTSNPN and SVGIG (reference sequence). The DNA for the CDR3 is TGTGCCTGGACCACAGGACAGGGGGACACTGAAGCTTTCTTT. Translation gives CAWTTGQGDTEAFF.

This chain connects TRBV28 to TRBJ2-1; TRBD1 aligns across 9 bases. Germline V gene lookup returns CDR1 MDHEN and CDR2 SYDVKM. The J segment lost 9 bases and the V segment lost 6 bases, leaving 24 bases of the junction unmatched. This CDR3 region has 19 residues. CDR3 sequence: CASSRSVGQGFPGASEQFF. CDR3 DNA: TGTGCCAGCAGCCGATCAGTCGGACAGGGGTTCCCCGGCGCCTCTGAGCAGTTCTTC.

The gene calls are TRBV9 and TRBJ1-5; TRBD1 is a possible D gene (5 bases). Germline assignment: CDR1 SGDLS and CDR2 YYNGEE. This CDR3 spans 15 amino acids. The V end lost 4 bases, the J end lost 4 bases, and 15 bases lay between the germline ends. The CDR3 nucleotides read TGTGCCAGCAGCCTCCTATGGGGACCTAATCAGCCCCAGCATTTT. Its protein is CASSLLWGPNQPQHF.

The J gene is TRBJ2-1, the V gene TRBV12-5; D gene uncertain. Trimming pared 4 bases from V and 9 bases from J, leaving 10 bases between. This CDR3 is 12 amino acids long. Germline V gene sequence: CDR1 LGHNT, CDR2 FRNRAP. The CDR3 region is CASGSLAVEQFF. DNA for the CDR3: TGTGCTAGTGGTTCCCTCGCGGTTGAGCAGTTCTTC.

V usage is TRBV5-4 and J usage is TRBJ2-7, with a weak D call TRBD2 (6 bases). In germline, CDR1 is SGHNT, CDR2 YYREEE (reference sequence). The germline V and J ends were trimmed by 0 bases and 5 bases, with 12 bases remaining between them. The CDR3 runs 14 residues. Written as DNA, the CDR3 is TGTGCCAGCAGCTTGGCGGGGGATTCGGACGAGCAGTACTTC. Translated: CASSLAGDSDEQYF.

The CDR3 DNA reads as TGTGCCAGCAGTCGCGGGACCGCGGACCCCTACGAGCAGTACTTC. Translated, it gives CASSRGTADPYEQYF. The chain is built from TRBV28 and TRBJ2-7, with a possible D match to TRBD2 (6 bases). V gave up 5 bases and J gave up 2 bases, with 16 bases separating them. CDR1 and CDR2 (germline): MDHEN, SYDVKM. This CDR3 is built from 15 residues.

This clone appeared a single time. The V gene is TRBV6-5, the J gene TRBJ2-1; a possible D gene is TRBD1 (6 bases). The CDR3 consists of 13 residues. CDR1 and CDR2 from the germline V gene are MNHEY and SVGAGI. Trimming pared 5 bases from V and 3 bases from J, leaving 8 bases between. The DNA for the CDR3 is TGTGCCAGCAGTGGACAGTTCTACAATGAGCAGTTCTTC. It translates to CASSGQFYNEQFF.

This rearrangement joins TRBV7-9 to TRBJ2-3; 9 positions match TRBD1. There are 15 residues in the CDR3. J lost 5 bases, V lost 5 bases, and 8 bases had no gene match. Germline CDR1 reads SEHNR; CDR2 reads FQNEAQ (reference sequence). The DNA of the CDR3 is TGTGCCAGCAGCAAAAGGACAGGGGTTGGAGATACGCAGTATTTT. Translating gives CASSKRTGVGDTQYF.

The chain joins TRBV7-9 to TRBJ2-1; 13 bases match TRBD2. V trimming: 7 bases; J trimming: 1 base; junction bases outside the gene matches: 4. CDR1 SEHNR and CDR2 FQNEAQ come from the germline V gene (reference sequence). This CDR3 contains 16 residues. Here the CDR3 reads CASNWTSGSSYNEQFF. CDR3 DNA: TGTGCCAGCAACTGGACTAGCGGGAGTTCCTACAATGAGCAGTTCTTC.

The genes are TRBV27 and TRBJ2-7, with a weak D call TRBD2 (5 bases). This CDR3 spans 13 amino acids. The V gene lost 2 bases and the J gene lost 6 bases, with 11 bases spanning the gap. Germline CDR1 is MNHEY and CDR2 is SMNVEV (reference sequence). The CDR3 here is CASSLQVAGEQYF. In DNA, the CDR3 is TGTGCCAGCAGTTTACAGGTGGCGGGCGAGCAGTACTTC.

This clone came up once. The chain combines TRBV7-9 with TRBJ1-4, with 7 bases matching TRBD1. Trimming took 10 bases from V and 8 from J; bases not matched to a gene: 13. This CDR3 is 14 amino acids long. Germline CDR1 reads SEHNR; CDR2 reads FQNEAQ (reference sequence). DNA of the CDR3: TGTGCCACGAAAGACCCAGGGGGAAGAGAAAAACTGTTTTTT. This gives the protein CATKDPGGREKLFF.

The chain carries TRBV5-4 and TRBJ1-2; tentative D call: TRBD1 (5 bases). The ends were cut back, 5 bases at V and 2 bases at J, with 16 bases in the middle. Per the germline V gene, CDR1 is SGHNT and CDR2 is YYREEE (reference sequence). This CDR3 spans 15 amino acids. CDR3 region: CASREDWGGNYGYTF. The CDR3 DNA reads TGTGCCAGCAGGGAGGATTGGGGCGGGAACTATGGCTACACCTTC.

This clone occurred once. This chain joins TRBV6-1 and TRBJ2-7, with 8 bases fitting TRBD1. Germline CDR1 reads MNHNS; CDR2 reads SASEGT. The length of the CDR3 is 14 residues. V gave up 8 bases and J gave up 3 bases; unmatched junction bases: 9. CDR3 sequence reads: CASGPTGAYYEQYF. CDR3 bases: TGTGCCAGCGGCCCGACAGGGGCTTACTACGAGCAGTACTTC.

The chain combines TRBV7-2 with TRBJ2-7, with TRBD2 matching over 14 bases. The CDR3 consists of 15 residues. The germline V gene has CDR1 SGHTA and CDR2 FQGNSA. V lost 6 bases to trimming and J lost 2 bases; unmatched junction nucleotides: 3. The CDR3 DNA follows: TGTGCCAGCAGGAAGGGACTAGCGGGAGCCTACGAGCAGTACTTC. The encoded protein is CASRKGLAGAYEQYF.

J is TRBJ2-7 and V is TRBV4-1; D gene ambiguous. Germline CDR1 and CDR2: MGHRA and YSYEKL. CDR3 length: 15 residues. V shed 0 bases and J shed 3 bases, with 12 bases lying between them. The DNA for the CDR3 is TGCGCCAGCAGCCAAGAACAAGCACCCCTCTACGAGCAGTACTTC. This codes for CASSQEQAPLYEQYF.

This chain links TRBV27 with TRBJ2-1; D is unclear. The V end lost 4 bases, the J end lost 5 bases, and 15 bases lay between the germline ends. CDR3 length equals 15 residues. Germline V gene data show CDR1 as MNHEY and CDR2 as SMNVEV (reference sequence). This chain's CDR3 is CASSSQESRHNEQFF. CDR3 DNA sequence: TGTGCCAGCAGTTCTCAGGAGAGCCGTCACAATGAGCAGTTCTTC.

The chain uses TRBV7-6 and TRBJ2-1; TRBD1 aligns across 9 bases. Germline values: CDR1 SGHVS, CDR2 FNYEAQ. Germline trimming cut 5 bases from V and 4 bases from J; bases unmatched to any gene: 6. This CDR3 contains 15 residues. The CDR3 loop reads CASSPDRGDYNEQFF. DNA for the CDR3: TGTGCCAGCAGCCCGGACAGGGGAGATTACAATGAGCAGTTCTTC.

The chain is built from TRBV10-3 and TRBJ1-5; D unresolved. The germline CDR1 and CDR2 sequences are ENHRY and SYGVKD. The CDR3 extends over 12 amino acids. V lost 11 bases and J lost 0, with 8 bases in between. The chain's CDR3 is CASRDSNQPQHF. The CDR3 region has the DNA TGTGCCTCACGGGATAGCAATCAGCCCCAGCATTTT.

Note on this clone: At one of its ends the junction is not consistent with the germline gene, which may arise from a read error. The V and J genes are TRBV7-7 and TRBJ2-5, with D hard to call. This CDR3 is 13 amino acids long. Germline V gene data show CDR1 as SSHAT and CDR2 as FNYEAQ (reference sequence). This CDR3 is CASSLGSQETQYF. In DNA form, the CDR3 reads TGTGCTAGCAGCTTAGGGTCCCAAGAGACCCAGTACTTC.

V is TRBV10-3 and J is TRBJ1-2; D remains unclear. This CDR3 comprises 13 residues. The V and J ends lost 4 bases and 1 base respectively, with 7 bases between them. CDR1 is ENHRY and CDR2 is SYGVKD in the germline V gene. DNA for the CDR3: TGTGCCATCAGTGGGAGTATTAACTATGGCTACACCTTC. The encoded protein is CAISGSINYGYTF.

The CDR3 coding sequence is TGTGCCAGCAGTTATAAGGGGTACACCGGGGAGCTGTTTTTT. It codes for CASSYKGYTGELFF. The chain recombines TRBV27 with TRBJ2-2, with TRBD1 as a possible D gene (5 bases). The CDR3 loop spans 14 amino acids. Trimming left V 4 bases short and J 3 bases short, with 9 bases between. Germline V gene data show CDR1 as MNHEY and CDR2 as SMNVEV (reference sequence).

The chain links TRBV7-9 to TRBJ2-7; D remains unclear. Germline CDR1 SEHNR, CDR2 FQNEAQ (reference sequence). This CDR3 is built from 15 residues. The ends were cut back, 2 bases at V and 4 bases at J, with 15 bases in the middle. CDR3 amino acids: CASSLWQNLKYEQYF. The CDR3 coding sequence is TGTGCCAGCAGCTTATGGCAGAACCTCAAATACGAGCAGTACTTC.

V and J are TRBV5-1 and TRBJ1-1; 12 bases line up with TRBD1. This CDR3 region has 16 residues. Looked up from germline, CDR1 is SGHRS and CDR2 is YFSETQ. The junction had 9 bases not matched to a gene; V was cut back by 4 bases and J by 5 bases. This CDR3 is CASSTGTGGWDTEAFF. The CDR3, as DNA: TGCGCCAGCAGCACGGGGACAGGGGGCTGGGATACTGAAGCTTTCTTT.